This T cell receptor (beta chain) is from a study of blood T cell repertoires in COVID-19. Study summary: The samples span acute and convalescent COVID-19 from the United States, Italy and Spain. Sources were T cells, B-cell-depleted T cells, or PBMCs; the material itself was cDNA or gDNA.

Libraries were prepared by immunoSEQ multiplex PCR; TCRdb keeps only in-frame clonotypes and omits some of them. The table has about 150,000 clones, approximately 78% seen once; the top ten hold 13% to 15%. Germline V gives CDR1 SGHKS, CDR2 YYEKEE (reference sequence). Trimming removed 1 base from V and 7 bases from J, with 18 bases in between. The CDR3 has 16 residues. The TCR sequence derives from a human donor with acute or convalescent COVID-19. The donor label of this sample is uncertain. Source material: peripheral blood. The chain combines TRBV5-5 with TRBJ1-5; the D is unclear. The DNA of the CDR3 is TGTGCCAGCAGCTTGATACCGGGAGGATTTGACCAGCCCCAGCATTTT. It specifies CASSLIPGGFDQPQHF.